This is a list of T cell receptor beta chains from one sample in a study of identical twins. TCRdb reprocessed the 5' RACE reads with MiXCR, giving one entry per CDR3 protein. The sample includes approximately 680,000 distinct CDR3 sequences, around 7.4% of them seen just once. The same sample was also used in a study of yellow fever vaccine responses in identical twins.

The specimen sequenced was PBMCs. The receptors derive from a woman between 18 and 29 years old in good health. Each CDR3 is given without its conserved first and last residue. A D gene is named only where the DNA matches it firmly.

ASSHPLATGELF	NA	TRBJ2-2	TRBV4-1
ASSPGRVADTQY	NA	TRBJ2-3	TRBV7-9
ASSLGRDGYT	NA	TRBJ1-2	TRBV5-1
SASGGYNEQF	NA	TRBJ2-1	TRBV20-1
ASSQMGNSPLH	NA	TRBJ1-6	TRBV4-1
ASSRLPGHPNEKLF	NA	TRBJ1-4	TRBV6-1
ATSRDSPGTPGEKLF	NA	TRBJ1-4	TRBV15
ASSFEGGSYGYT	TRBD1	TRBJ1-2	TRBV11-2
SPTGGPNTEAF	TRBD1	TRBJ1-1	TRBV20-1
ASSATGQTSFGELF	NA	TRBJ2-2	TRBV5-5
ASSFQAGPSYNEQF	TRBD2	TRBJ2-1	TRBV12-3/TRBV12-4
ASSPPMTMDSQY	NA	TRBJ2-5	TRBV18
ASSQVVASAYEQY	NA	TRBJ2-7	TRBV4-1
ASSLRSSGNTIY	NA	TRBJ1-3	TRBV7-9
ASSRTSGSYEQF	TRBD2	TRBJ2-1	TRBV3-1
ASSDRGLLAGGPRQNIQY	TRBD2	TRBJ2-4	TRBV4-2